This passage covers 13 T cell receptor beta chains from one sample sequenced in a study of tumor-infiltrating lymphocytes in primary liver carcinoma. Constant-region priming of about 500 ng total RNA yielded TCR beta cDNA. Three nested multiplex PCR rounds of slightly modified ARM-PCR generated TCR beta libraries. Two initial PCR rounds of approximately 10 cycles each paired TRBV1-TRBV30 forward primers with a C-beta reverse primer. TCRdb reprocessed the multiplex PCR reads with MiXCR, giving one entry per CDR3 protein. Counted here are about 300,000 distinct CDR3 sequences, 65% occurring once; the ten biggest clones make up 9% to 10%. Blood RNA originated from unsorted whole blood, with germline DNA additionally extracted. Material for sequencing was peripheral blood. These receptors were obtained from a man aged 35 to 55 with primary liver carcinoma and hepatitis B virus infection.

Turning to this clonotype: This may come from a read error, since a much larger clone is one base off. V usage is TRBV6-1 and J usage is TRBJ1-1, with D unresolved. The CDR3 covers 14 residues. Germline CDR1 reads MNHNS; CDR2 reads SASEGT. The CDR3 nucleotides read TGTGCCACCGGCTCGGGATCAGCGATCACTGAAACTTTCTTT. Its protein product is CATGSGSAITETFF.

Concerning this clonotype itself: This sequence may be a read error, since a much larger clone differs from it by one base. The chain combines TRBV7-8 with TRBJ1-5, with D possibly TRBD1 on 5 matching bases. Trimming took off 3 bases at V and 6 bases at J, with 15 bases between the two ends. The CDR3 is made up of 15 amino acids. Per the germline V gene, CDR1 is SGHVS and CDR2 is FQNEAQ. The CDR3 nucleotides are TGTGCCAGCAGCTTTGAGGGGCGCGGCAGTCAGCCCCAGCATTTT. Its translation is CASSFEGRGSQPQHF.

The chain uses TRBV6-5 and TRBJ2-1, with 8 nucleotides matching TRBD1. The germline V gene has CDR1 MNHEY and CDR2 SVGAGI. The CDR3 loop spans 15 amino acids. With V trimmed by 4 bases and J by 3 bases, 5 bases remained unmatched. The CDR3 DNA follows: TGTGCCAGCAGTTCGACAGGGGAAGACTACAATGAGCAGTTCTTC. Translating it yields CASSSTGEDYNEQFF.

The rearrangement joins TRBV11-2 to TRBJ1-1, with D unclear. The ends were cut back, 3 bases at V and 8 bases at J, with 13 bases in the middle. Germline values: CDR1 SGHAT, CDR2 FQNNGV. This CDR3 comprises 13 residues. CDR3 residues: CASSFSGHKEAFF. Here the CDR3 DNA reads TGTGCCAGCAGCTTTAGCGGGCACAAAGAAGCTTTCTTT.

With regard to this clonotype: One end of the junction does not line up with germline, which may come from a read error. The chain carries TRBV6-5 and TRBJ1-2, with 8 bases identical to TRBD1. The germline V gene encodes CDR1 MNHEY and CDR2 SVGAGI. The CDR3 length is 14 residues. CDR3 in amino acids: CASSSPSGGYDYTF. CDR3 bases: TGTGCCAGCAGTTCTCCTTCAGGGGGCTATGACTACACCTTC.

The gene calls are TRBV28 and TRBJ2-5; perhaps D is TRBD1 or TRBD2 (6 bases each). The CDR3 is made up of 14 amino acids. Trimming removed 4 bases at V and 4 bases at J, with 13 bases between. CDR1 MDHEN and CDR2 SYDVKM come from the germline V gene. In nucleotides, the CDR3 is TGTGCCAGCAGTTCGGGGGACACTCGAGAGACCCAGTACTTC. It encodes CASSSGDTRETQYF.

On this clonotype itself: A read error may account for a junction end that differs from germline. This chain uses TRBV12-3 or TRBV12-4 with TRBJ2-2, with D perhaps matching TRBD1 (6 bases). The CDR3 sequence is 16 residues long. The CDR3 nucleotides are TGTGTCAGCATTCTAAGCGTGGGCAGGGACACTGGGGAGCTGTTTTTT. Translation: CVSILSVGRDTGELFF.

This clonotype was found many times. The genes are TRBV14 and TRBJ2-3, with 8 bases matching TRBD1. J gave up 3 bases and V 2 bases, and 7 bases lay outside the gene matches. The germline gives CDR1 SGHDN, CDR2 FVKESK. This CDR3 is 16 amino acids long. This chain's CDR3 is CASSQRQGRGTDTQYF. CDR3 nucleotide sequence: TGTGCCAGCAGCCAACGACAGGGGAGAGGGACAGATACGCAGTATTTT.

A note on this clonotype: A read error is likely here: a far larger clone is one base away. The chain employs TRBV10-2 and TRBJ2-1, with D unresolved. Looked up from germline, CDR1 is WSHSY and CDR2 is SAAADI. With 10 bases removed from V and 2 bases from J, the gap between germline ends came to 9 bases. The CDR3 covers 12 residues. For the CDR3, the DNA is TGCGCCATCAGCTCGACCTACAATGAGCAGTTCTTC. Translating gives CAISSTYNEQFF.

CDR3 in DNA: TGCGCCAGCAGTCCTACCCGGGTCCCGGGGGGTACTAGCGGGAGTTTGACAGATACGCAGTATTTT. It is translated as CASSPTRVPGGTSGSLTDTQYF. The genes are TRBV23-1 and TRBJ2-3; TRBD2 matches at 11 bases. TRBV23-1 is an ORF, with its function uncertain. The CDR3 runs to 22 residues. With 4 bases clipped from V and 3 bases from J, the junction kept 24 bases outside the gene matches.

The chain couples TRBV5-8 to TRBJ2-1; possible D gene TRBD2, 6 bases. This CDR3 contains 14 residues. V was pared by 6 bases and J by 2 bases, with 12 bases between. Germline CDR1 is SGHTS and CDR2 is YDEGEE. Written as DNA, the CDR3 is TGTGCCAGCACCATTAGCGGTCCCTACAATGAGCAGTTCTTC. This encodes CASTISGPYNEQFF.

With respect to this clonotype: The CDR3 does not end in the conserved phenylalanine or tryptophan, so this is likely a read error. The chain has TRBV11-2 and TRBJ2-2; D not resolved. This CDR3 is 14 amino acids long. Germline lookup yields CDR1 SGHAT and CDR2 FQNNGV. CDR3 amino acids: CASSLGLTLGELFS. Here the CDR3 DNA reads TGTGCCAGTAGCTTGGGTCTTACCCTCGGGGAGCTGTTTTCT.

This clonotype showed up many times. This sequence joins TRBV6-1 and TRBJ2-4; D unclear. Per the germline V gene, CDR1 is MNHNS and CDR2 is SASEGT. V gave up 10 bases and J gave up 6 bases, with 19 bases separating them. The CDR3 has 14 residues. In DNA form, the CDR3 reads TGTGCCACTACTCAGACGGTAAAGGGAAACATTCAGTACTTC. Encoded protein: CATTQTVKGNIQYF.